This TCR beta chain was sequenced in a study of beta chain features in type 1 diabetes. Study-wide findings and caveats: Across patients, naive, central memory and Treg TCRB repertoires exhibited apparently greater similarity than was observed across healthy donors. Shorter TCRB CDR3s, moderately but significantly so, marked every one of the four CD4+ subsets in Type 1 diabetes patients.

Trimming pared 5 bases from V and 0 bases from J, leaving 10 bases between. The CDR3 contains 15 residues. The germline V gene has CDR1 SEHNR and CDR2 FQNEAQ (reference sequence). Expressed TCRB transcripts were sequenced, since all the RNA that had been isolated was reverse transcribed. Libraries were prepared by immunoSEQ multiplex PCR; TCRdb keeps only in-frame clonotypes and omits some of them. The table has a few hundred thousand clones, roughly 25% seen once. To note about this clone: Its antigen is unidentified.

The chain couples TRBV7-9 to TRBJ2-2, with TRBD1 as a possible D gene (5 bases). The sample was naive CD4+ T cells from blood. The receptor was isolated from a woman in her twenties or thirties with type 1 diabetes. The CDR3 DNA follows: TGTGCCAGCAGCACTTGGACACCGAACACCGGGGAGCTGTTTTTT. It yields the protein CASSTWTPNTGELFF.